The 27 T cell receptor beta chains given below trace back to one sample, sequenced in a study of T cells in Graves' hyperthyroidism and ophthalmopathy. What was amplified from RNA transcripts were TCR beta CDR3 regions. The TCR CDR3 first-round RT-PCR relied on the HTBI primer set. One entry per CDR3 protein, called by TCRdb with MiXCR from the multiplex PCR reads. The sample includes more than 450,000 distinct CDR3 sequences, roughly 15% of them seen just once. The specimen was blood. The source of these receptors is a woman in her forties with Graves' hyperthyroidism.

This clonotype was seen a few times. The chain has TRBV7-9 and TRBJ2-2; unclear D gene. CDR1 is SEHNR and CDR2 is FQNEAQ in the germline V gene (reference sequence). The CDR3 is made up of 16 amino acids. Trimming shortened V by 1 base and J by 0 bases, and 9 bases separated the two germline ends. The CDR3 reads CASSLGHGPNTGELFF. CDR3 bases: TGTGCCAGCAGCTTAGGTCACGGTCCGAACACCGGGGAGCTGTTTTTT.

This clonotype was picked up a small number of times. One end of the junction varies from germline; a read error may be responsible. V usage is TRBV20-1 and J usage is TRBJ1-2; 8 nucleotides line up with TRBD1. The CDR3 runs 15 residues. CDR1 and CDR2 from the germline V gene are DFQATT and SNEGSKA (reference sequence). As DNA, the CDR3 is TGCAGTGCTAGAGGGGGACAGGCAGGGGACTATGGCTACGCCTTC. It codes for CSARGGQAGDYGYAF.

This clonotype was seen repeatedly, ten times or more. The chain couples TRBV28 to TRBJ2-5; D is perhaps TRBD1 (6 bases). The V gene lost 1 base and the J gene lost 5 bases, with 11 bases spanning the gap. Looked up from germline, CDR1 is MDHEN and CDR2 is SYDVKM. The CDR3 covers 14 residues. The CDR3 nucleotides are TGTGCCAGCAGTTTATCTGGGGGCGTCGAGACCCAGTACTTC. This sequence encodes CASSLSGGVETQYF.

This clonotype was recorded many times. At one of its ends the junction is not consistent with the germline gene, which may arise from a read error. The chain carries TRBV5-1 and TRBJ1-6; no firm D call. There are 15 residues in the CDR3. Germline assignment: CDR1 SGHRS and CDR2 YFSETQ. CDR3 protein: CASRLELTGNSPLHF. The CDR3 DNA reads TGCGCCAGCAGATTGGAACTTACGGGCAATTCACCCCTCCACTTT.

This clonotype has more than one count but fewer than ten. CDR3 sequence reads: CASSSGTASYEQYF. In DNA form, the CDR3 reads TGCGCCAGCAGCTCCGGGACAGCTTCTTACGAGCAGTACTTC. The J gene is TRBJ2-7, the V gene TRBV4-1; 7 bases align to TRBD1. This CDR3 is built from 14 residues. V trimming: 5 bases; J trimming: 4 bases; junction bases outside the gene matches: 8. Germline V gives CDR1 MGHRA, CDR2 YSYEKL.

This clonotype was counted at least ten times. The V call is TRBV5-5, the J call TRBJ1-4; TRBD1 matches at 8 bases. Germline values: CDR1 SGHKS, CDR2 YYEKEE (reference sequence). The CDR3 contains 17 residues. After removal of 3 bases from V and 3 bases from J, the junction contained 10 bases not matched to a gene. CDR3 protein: CASSWTGSGLANEKLFF. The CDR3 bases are TGTGCCAGCAGCTGGACAGGGTCGGGTCTGGCTAATGAAAAACTGTTTTTT.

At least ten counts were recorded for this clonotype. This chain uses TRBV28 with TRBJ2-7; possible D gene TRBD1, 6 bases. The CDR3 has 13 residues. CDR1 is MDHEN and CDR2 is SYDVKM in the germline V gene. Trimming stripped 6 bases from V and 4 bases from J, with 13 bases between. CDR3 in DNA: TGTGCCAGCAGGGAACAGGGAAGGTACGAGCAGTACTTC. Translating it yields CASREQGRYEQYF.

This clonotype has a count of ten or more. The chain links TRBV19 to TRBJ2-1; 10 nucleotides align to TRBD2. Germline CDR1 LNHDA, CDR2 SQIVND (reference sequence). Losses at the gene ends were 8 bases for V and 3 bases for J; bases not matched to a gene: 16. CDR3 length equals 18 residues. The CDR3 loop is CASSRTELAGVGYNEQFF. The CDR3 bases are TGTGCCAGTTCCAGGACAGAGCTAGCGGGAGTAGGCTACAATGAGCAGTTCTTC.

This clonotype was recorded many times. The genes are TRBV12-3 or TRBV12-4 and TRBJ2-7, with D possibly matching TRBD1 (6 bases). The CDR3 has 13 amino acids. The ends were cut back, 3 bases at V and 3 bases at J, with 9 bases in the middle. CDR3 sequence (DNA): TGTGCCAGCAGTTTTATACAGGGCTACGAGCAGTACTTC. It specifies CASSFIQGYEQYF.

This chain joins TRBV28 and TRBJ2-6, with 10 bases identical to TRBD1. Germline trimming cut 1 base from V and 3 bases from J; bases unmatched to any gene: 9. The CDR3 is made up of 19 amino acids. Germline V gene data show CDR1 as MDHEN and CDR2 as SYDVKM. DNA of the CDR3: TGTGCCAGCAGTTTATTTTCCGGGACAGGGGATGGTGGGGCCAACGTCCTGACTTTC. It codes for CASSLFSGTGDGGANVLTF.

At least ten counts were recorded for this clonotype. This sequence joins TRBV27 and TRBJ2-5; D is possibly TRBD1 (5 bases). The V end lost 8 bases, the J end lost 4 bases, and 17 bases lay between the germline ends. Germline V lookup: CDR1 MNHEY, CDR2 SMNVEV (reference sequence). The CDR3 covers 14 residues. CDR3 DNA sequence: TGTGCCAGCCGTATCCAGGGTTCTGGAGAGACCCAGTACTTC. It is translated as CASRIQGSGETQYF.

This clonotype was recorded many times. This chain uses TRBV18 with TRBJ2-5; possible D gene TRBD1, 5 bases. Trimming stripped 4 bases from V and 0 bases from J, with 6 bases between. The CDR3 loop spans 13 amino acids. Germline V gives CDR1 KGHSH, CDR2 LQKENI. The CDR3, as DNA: TGTGCCAGCTCACAAGGGGACCAAGAGACCCAGTACTTC. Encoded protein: CASSQGDQETQYF.

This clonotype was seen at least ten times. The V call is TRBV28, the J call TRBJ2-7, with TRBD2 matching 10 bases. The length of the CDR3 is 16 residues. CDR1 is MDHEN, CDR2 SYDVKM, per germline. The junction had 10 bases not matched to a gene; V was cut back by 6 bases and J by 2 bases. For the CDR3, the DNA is TGTGCCAGCAGACCTGGTTCGCTAGCGGGGGCCTACGAGCAGTACTTC. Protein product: CASRPGSLAGAYEQYF. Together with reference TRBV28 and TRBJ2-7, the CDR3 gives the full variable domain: DVKVTQSSRYLVKRTGEKVFLECVQDMDHENMFWYRQDPGLGLRLIYFSYDVKMKEKGDIPEGYSVSREKKERFSLILESASTNQTSMYLCASRPGSLAGAYEQYFGPGTRLTVT.

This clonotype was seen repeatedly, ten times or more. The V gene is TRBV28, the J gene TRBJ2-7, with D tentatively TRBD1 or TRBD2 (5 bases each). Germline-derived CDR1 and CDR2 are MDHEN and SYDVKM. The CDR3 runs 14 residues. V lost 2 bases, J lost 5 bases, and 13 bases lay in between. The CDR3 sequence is CASSLTGTTDEQYF. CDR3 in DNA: TGTGCCAGCAGTTTAACTGGGACCACCGACGAGCAGTACTTC.

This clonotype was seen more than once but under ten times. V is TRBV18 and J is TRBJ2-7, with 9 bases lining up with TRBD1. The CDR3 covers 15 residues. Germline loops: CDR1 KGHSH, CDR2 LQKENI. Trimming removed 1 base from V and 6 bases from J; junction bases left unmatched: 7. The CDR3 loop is CASSPLGGQGVEQYF. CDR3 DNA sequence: TGTGCCAGCTCACCACTTGGGGGACAGGGAGTCGAGCAGTACTTC. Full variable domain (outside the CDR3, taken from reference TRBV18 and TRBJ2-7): NAGVMQNPRHLVRRRGQEARLRCSPMKGHSHVYWYRQLPEEGLKFMVYLQKENIIDESGMPKERFSAEFPKEGPSILRIQQVVRGDSAAYFCASSPLGGQGVEQYFGPGTRLTVT.

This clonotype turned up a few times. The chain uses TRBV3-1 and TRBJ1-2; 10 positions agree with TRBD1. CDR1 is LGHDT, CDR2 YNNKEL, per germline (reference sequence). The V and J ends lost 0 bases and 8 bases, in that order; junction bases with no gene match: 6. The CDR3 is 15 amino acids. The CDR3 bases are TGTGCCAGCAGCCAAGAGGACCGGGACAGGGGAGGCTACACCTTC. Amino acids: CASSQEDRDRGGYTF.

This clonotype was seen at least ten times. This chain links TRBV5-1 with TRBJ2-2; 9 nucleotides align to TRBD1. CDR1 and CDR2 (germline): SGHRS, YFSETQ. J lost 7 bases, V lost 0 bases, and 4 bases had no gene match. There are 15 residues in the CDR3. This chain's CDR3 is CASSLDRGRNGELFF. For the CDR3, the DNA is TGCGCCAGCAGCTTGGACAGGGGGCGTAACGGGGAGCTGTTTTTT.

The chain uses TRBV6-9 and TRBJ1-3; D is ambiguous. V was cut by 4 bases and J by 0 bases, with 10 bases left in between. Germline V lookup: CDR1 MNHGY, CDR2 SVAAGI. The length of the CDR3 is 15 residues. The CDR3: CASSFQFFSGNTIYF. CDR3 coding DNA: TGTGCCAGCAGTTTCCAGTTTTTCTCTGGAAACACCATATATTTT.

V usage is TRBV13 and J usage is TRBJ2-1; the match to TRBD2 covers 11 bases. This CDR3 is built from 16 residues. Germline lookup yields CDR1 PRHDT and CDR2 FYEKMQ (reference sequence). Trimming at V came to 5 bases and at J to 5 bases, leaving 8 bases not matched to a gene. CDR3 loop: CASSAPSGRNNNEQFF. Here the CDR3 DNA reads TGTGCCAGCAGCGCACCTAGCGGGAGGAACAACAATGAGCAGTTCTTC.

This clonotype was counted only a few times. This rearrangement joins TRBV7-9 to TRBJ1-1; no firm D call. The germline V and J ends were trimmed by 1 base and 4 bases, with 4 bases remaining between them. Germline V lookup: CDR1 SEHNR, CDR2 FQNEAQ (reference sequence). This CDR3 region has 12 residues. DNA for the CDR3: TGTGCCAGCAGCTTAGACCTCACTGAAGCTTTCTTT. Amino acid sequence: CASSLDLTEAFF.

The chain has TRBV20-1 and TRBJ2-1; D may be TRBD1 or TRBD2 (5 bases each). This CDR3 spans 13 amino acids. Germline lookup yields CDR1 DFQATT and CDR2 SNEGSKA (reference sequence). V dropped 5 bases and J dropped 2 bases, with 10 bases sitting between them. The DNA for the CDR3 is TGCAGTGCTTCGGGACGGCCCTACAATGAGCAGTTCTTC. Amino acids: CSASGRPYNEQFF.

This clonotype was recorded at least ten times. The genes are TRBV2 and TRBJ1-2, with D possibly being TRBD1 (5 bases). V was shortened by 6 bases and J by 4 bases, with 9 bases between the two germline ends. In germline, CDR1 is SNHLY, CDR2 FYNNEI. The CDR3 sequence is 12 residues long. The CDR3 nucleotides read TGTGCCAGCAGCAGGGTGGGCTATGGCTACACCTTC. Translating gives CASSRVGYGYTF.

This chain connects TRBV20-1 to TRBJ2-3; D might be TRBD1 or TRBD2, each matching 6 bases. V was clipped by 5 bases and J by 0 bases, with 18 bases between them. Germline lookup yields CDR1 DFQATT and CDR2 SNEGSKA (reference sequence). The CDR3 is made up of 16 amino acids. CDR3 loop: CSAGNPRGPSTDTQYF. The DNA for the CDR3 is TGCAGTGCTGGGAACCCTCGGGGGCCCAGCACAGATACGCAGTATTTT.

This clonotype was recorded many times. In DNA, the CDR3 is TGTGCCAGCAGTTTGAGGACTAGCGGGAGGAATGAGCAGTTCTTC. It yields the protein CASSLRTSGRNEQFF. The chain uses TRBV12-3 or TRBV12-4 and TRBJ2-1; 14 bases match TRBD2. J was trimmed by 7 bases and V by 3 bases; bases with no gene match: 2. The CDR3 spans 15 residues.

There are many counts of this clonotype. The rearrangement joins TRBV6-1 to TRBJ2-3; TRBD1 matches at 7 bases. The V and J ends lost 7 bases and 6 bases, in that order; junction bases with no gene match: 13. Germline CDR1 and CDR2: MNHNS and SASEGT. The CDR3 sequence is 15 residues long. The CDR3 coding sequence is TGTGCCAGCAAGACAGGGTTTTGGGATCTTGATACGCAGTATTTT. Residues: CASKTGFWDLDTQYF.

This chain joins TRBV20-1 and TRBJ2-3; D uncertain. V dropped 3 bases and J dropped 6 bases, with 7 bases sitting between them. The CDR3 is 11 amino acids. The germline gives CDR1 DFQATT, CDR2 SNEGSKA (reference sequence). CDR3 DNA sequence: TGCAGTGCTAGGATAGGGGATACGCAGTATTTT. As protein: CSARIGDTQYF.

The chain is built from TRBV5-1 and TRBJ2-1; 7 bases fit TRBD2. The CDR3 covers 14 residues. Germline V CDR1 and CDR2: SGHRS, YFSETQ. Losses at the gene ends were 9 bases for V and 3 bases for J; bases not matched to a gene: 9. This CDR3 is CATRRLADYNEQFF. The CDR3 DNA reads TGCGCCACCCGGCGTCTAGCGGACTACAATGAGCAGTTCTTC.